This T cell receptor beta chain was identified in a study of cytomegalovirus exposure and HLA in healthy donors. CDR1 LGHNA and CDR2 YSLEER come from the germline V gene. J gave up 5 bases and V 1 base, and 4 bases lay outside the gene matches. There are 16 residues in the CDR3. The study, taken as a whole, reports: There were some public TCRs occurring in many donors, but most TCR sequences were rare.

Measured with immunoSEQ multiplex PCR; TCRdb has only the in-frame clones, and not every one. The sample yields 160,000 or so clones, 88% seen once. The donors were members of the roughly 120-subject validation cohort (separate from the approximately 670-subject first cohort). About this clone: Its specificity is unknown.

Sequencing was done on a sample of PBMCs. The rearrangement joins TRBV4-3 to TRBJ1-4; 10 positions agree with TRBD1. This sequence was found in a man between 18 and 29 years old in good health and CMV-seronegative. The DNA of the CDR3 is TGCGCCAGCAGCCAAGGACAGGGGGCCTTCAATGAAAAACTGTTTTTT. It is translated as CASSQGQGAFNEKLFF.